A single sample is the source of the 23 T cell receptor beta chains below, sequenced in a study of cytomegalovirus exposure and HLA in healthy donors. PCR involved 60 Vbeta and 13 Jbeta primers. Data came from immunoSEQ multiplex PCR; TCRdb stores just in-frame clones and leaves some out. Among some 150,000 clones, around 79% were seen once, and the ten largest hold roughly 3.4%. The sequenced sample consisted of PBMCs. The receptors were sampled from a human donor in good health.

The chain carries TRBV9 and TRBJ2-1, with 11 bases that match TRBD2. The V gene end was trimmed by 4 bases and the J gene end by 3 bases; junction bases not matched to a gene: 9. The CDR3 extends over 17 amino acids. Germline lookup yields CDR1 SGDLS and CDR2 YYNGEE. The CDR3 DNA follows: TGTGCCAGCAGCCCTCCCGCAGGGACTAGCGGCTACAATGAGCAGTTCTTC. The encoded protein is CASSPPAGTSGYNEQFF.

The chain couples TRBV28 to TRBJ1-2; D possibly corresponds to TRBD1 (5 bases). The CDR3 is 14 amino acids. V was shortened by 10 bases and J by 2 bases, with 17 bases between the two germline ends. Germline V CDR1 and CDR2: MDHEN, SYDVKM. CDR3 in DNA: TGTGCCATCCCGGAAAGGGGATCCAACTATGGCTACACCTTC. This sequence encodes CAIPERGSNYGYTF.

This chain links TRBV2 with TRBJ2-2; 8 positions match TRBD1. The trim removed 8 bases at V and 4 bases at J, leaving 18 bases unmatched. The CDR3 has 18 residues. Germline V gene lookup returns CDR1 SNHLY and CDR2 FYNNEI. This chain's CDR3 is CASQPTRITGGSTGELFF. CDR3 DNA: TGTGCCAGCCAACCGACTCGTATAACAGGGGGAAGCACCGGGGAGCTGTTTTTT.

J is TRBJ2-5 and V is TRBV5-1; 9 nucleotides match TRBD1. This CDR3 has 15 amino acids. Germline-derived CDR1 and CDR2 are SGHRS and YFSETQ. V was clipped by 3 bases and J by 3 bases; unmatched bases: 6. CDR3 sequence reads: CASSYRGRIEETQYF. The DNA for the CDR3 is TGCGCCAGCAGCTACAGGGGGCGGATCGAAGAGACCCAGTACTTC.

This clone has only a few counts. V gene TRBV6-6 combines with J gene TRBJ2-7; 7 positions match TRBD1. The ends lost 6 bases at V and 2 bases at J; junction bases unmatched: 10. The germline gives CDR1 MNHNY, CDR2 SVGAGI (reference sequence). This CDR3 has 15 residues. CDR3 protein: CASSQGQTIPYEQYF. CDR3 nucleotides: TGTGCCAGCAGCCAGGGACAGACAATTCCCTACGAGCAGTACTTC.

The chain employs TRBV28 and TRBJ2-5; TRBD2 might be the D (7 bases). CDR1 and CDR2 from the germline V gene are MDHEN and SYDVKM. This CDR3 is built from 14 residues. V was cut by 7 bases and J by 1 base, with 13 bases left in between. CDR3 in amino acids: CASNLGGVQETQYF. The CDR3 DNA sequence: TGTGCCAGCAACCTAGGGGGGGTCCAAGAGACCCAGTACTTC.

The chain carries TRBV5-4 and TRBJ2-1, with 12 bases aligning to TRBD2. Germline assignment: CDR1 SGHNT and CDR2 YYREEE (reference sequence). The trim removed 0 bases at V and 0 bases at J, leaving 4 bases unmatched. CDR3 size: 18 residues. DNA for the CDR3: TGTGCCAGCAGCTTGGGACTAGCGGGGGAAAGCTCCTACAATGAGCAGTTCTTC. Its protein product is CASSLGLAGESSYNEQFF.

As to this clone: An end of the junction differs from the germline gene, which may be a read error. Other DNA sequences in this sample translate to the same CDR3. The V gene is TRBV6-5, the J gene TRBJ1-3; D is possibly TRBD1 (6 bases). Germline CDR1 MNHEY, CDR2 SVGAGI. The CDR3 is made up of 15 amino acids. CDR3 sequence: CASSSRQADGNTIYF. In nucleotides, the CDR3 is TGTGCCAGCAGCTCCCGACAGGCGGACGGAAATACCATATATTTT.

V usage is TRBV5-4 and J usage is TRBJ1-5, with TRBD1 matching over 9 bases. The germline CDR1 and CDR2 sequences are SGHNT and YYREEE (reference sequence). The V segment lost 5 bases and the J segment 7 bases; nucleotides outside the gene matches: 7. This CDR3 is 14 amino acids long. The CDR3 DNA reads as TGTGCCAGCAGTTTACAGGGGGCTGGGCAGCCCCAGCATTTT. This gives the protein CASSLQGAGQPQHF.

The genes are TRBV6-5 and TRBJ2-1, with 8 bases identical to TRBD1. CDR3 length: 15 amino acids. Unmatched junction bases numbered 2, after V lost 2 bases and J lost 2 bases. The germline V gene has CDR1 MNHEY and CDR2 SVGAGI. This CDR3 is CASSYDRGAYNEQFF. DNA of the CDR3: TGTGCCAGCAGTTACGACAGGGGCGCCTACAATGAGCAGTTCTTC.

The chain links TRBV5-4 to TRBJ2-2; D gene ambiguous. The CDR3 runs 16 residues. Per the germline V gene, CDR1 is SGHNT and CDR2 is YYREEE (reference sequence). Trimming left V 4 bases short and J 0 bases short, with 13 bases between. CDR3 DNA sequence: TGTGCCAGCAGCCTGGTAGCTTCATCGAACACCGGGGAGCTGTTTTTT. Amino acids: CASSLVASSNTGELFF.

The chain recombines TRBV2 with TRBJ2-7; 7 nucleotides match TRBD2. This CDR3 has 14 residues. J was trimmed by 2 bases and V by 5 bases; bases with no gene match: 6. Germline CDR1 reads SNHLY; CDR2 reads FYNNEI. The chain's CDR3 is CASSPPGGTYEQYF. CDR3 bases: TGTGCCAGCAGTCCCCCGGGGGGAACCTACGAGCAGTACTTC.

The table lists this clone with a few counts. The V gene is TRBV5-1, the J gene TRBJ2-5, with TRBD2 identical over 12 bases. The germline V gene has CDR1 SGHRS and CDR2 YFSETQ. The CDR3 is made up of 16 amino acids. With V trimmed by 0 bases and J by 6 bases, 6 bases remained unmatched. This chain's CDR3 is CASSLVMTSGGKTQYF. In DNA, the CDR3 is TGCGCCAGCAGCTTGGTAATGACTAGCGGGGGAAAGACCCAGTACTTC.

The chain uses TRBV30 and TRBJ1-6; no firm D call. This CDR3 region has 13 residues. CDR1 is GTSNPN, CDR2 SVGIG, per germline (reference sequence). V was cut by 7 bases and J by 9 bases, with 16 bases left in between. The CDR3: CALAGSLLSPLHF. DNA for the CDR3: TGTGCCTTAGCCGGGTCGCTCCTTTCACCCCTCCACTTT. The full variable domain, completed using reference TRBV30 and TRBJ1-6, is SQTIHQWPATLVQPVGSPLSLECTVEGTSNPNLYWYRQAAGRGLQLLFYSVGIGQISSEVPQNLSASRPQDRQFILSSKKLLLSDSGFYLCALAGSLLSPLHFGNGTRLTVT.

V is TRBV14 and J is TRBJ2-3; the D is unclear. This CDR3 is built from 16 residues. Trimming removed 3 bases from V and 2 bases from J, with 15 bases in between. Germline V gene lookup returns CDR1 SGHDN and CDR2 FVKESK. The CDR3 DNA sequence: TGTGCCAGCAGCCATTCTCTTGGCTTAAACACAGATACGCAGTATTTT. Its protein product is CASSHSLGLNTDTQYF.

V gene TRBV18 combines with J gene TRBJ2-7, with 10 bases fitting TRBD1. Germline V gene data show CDR1 as KGHSH and CDR2 as LQKENI. The J segment lost 6 bases and the V segment lost 0 bases, leaving 5 bases of the junction unmatched. This CDR3 comprises 15 residues. The CDR3 is CASSPPDRGQGEQYF. The CDR3 bases are TGTGCCAGCTCACCACCCGACAGGGGGCAGGGCGAGCAGTACTTC.

This clone occurred once. The chain carries TRBV19 and TRBJ1-1, with 7 bases fitting TRBD1. V shed 3 bases, J shed 0 bases, and the junction held 7 bases outside the gene matches. The CDR3 covers 16 residues. Germline CDR1 and CDR2: LNHDA and SQIVND (reference sequence). Here the CDR3 reads CASSIPGQRMNTEAFF. The CDR3 DNA is TGTGCCAGTAGTATTCCGGGACAGCGTATGAACACTGAAGCTTTCTTT.

This clone was seen more than once but under ten times. The chain links TRBV7-2 to TRBJ1-1, with D hard to call. The CDR3 is 14 amino acids. Trimming took off 1 base at V and 3 bases at J, with 9 bases between the two ends. CDR1 SGHTA and CDR2 FQGNSA come from the germline V gene. The CDR3 loop is CASSLGRRDTEAFF. The CDR3 nucleotides read TGTGCCAGCAGCTTAGGCAGGAGGGACACTGAAGCTTTCTTT.

V is TRBV11-2 and J is TRBJ1-5, with D tentatively TRBD1 (5 bases). V was cut by 0 bases and J by 4 bases, with 16 bases left in between. The CDR3 runs 17 residues. CDR1 SGHAT and CDR2 FQNNGV come from the germline V gene. CDR3 DNA sequence: TGTGCCAGCAGCTTAGATCAGGGAGGGCCCTCTAATCAGCCCCAGCATTTT. Its translation: CASSLDQGGPSNQPQHF.

Here the CDR3 reads CSVEEGGDTIYF. CDR3 sequence (DNA): TGCAGCGTTGAAGAGGGGGGTGACACCATATATTTT. The chain joins TRBV29-1 to TRBJ1-3; D might be TRBD1 (5 bases). Trimming took off 0 bases at V and 8 bases at J, with 8 bases between the two ends. CDR1 and CDR2 (germline): SQVTM, ANQGSEA. This CDR3 comprises 12 residues.

This chain uses TRBV13 with TRBJ2-1, with D maybe TRBD2 (7 bases). Trimming took 5 bases from V and 4 from J, leaving 18 bases between them. Germline loops: CDR1 PRHDT, CDR2 FYEKMQ (reference sequence). CDR3 size: 16 residues. CDR3 coding DNA: TGTGCCAGCAGCCCCAATGGGGGGGCGCGGTACAATGAGCAGTTCTTC. Translated, it gives CASSPNGGARYNEQFF.

The CDR3 DNA is TGTGCCACCAGCAGACCCATGGACATGGGCACTGAAGCTTTCTTT. It specifies CATSRPMDMGTEAFF. The chain has TRBV15 and TRBJ1-1; TRBD1 might be the D (5 bases). The V and J ends lost 2 bases and 4 bases respectively, with 14 bases between them. CDR1 is LNHNV and CDR2 is YYDKDF in the germline V gene (reference sequence). The CDR3 is 15 residues long.

The chain has TRBV6-5 and TRBJ1-6; 7 bases agree with TRBD1. The CDR3 loop spans 15 amino acids. The junction had 13 bases not matched to a gene; V was cut back by 8 bases and J by 9 bases. Per the germline V gene, CDR1 is MNHEY and CDR2 is SVGAGI. Here the CDR3 DNA reads TGTGCCAGCGCCGACAGGGACCGTTCAGGTTCACCCCTCCACTTT. It yields the protein CASADRDRSGSPLHF.